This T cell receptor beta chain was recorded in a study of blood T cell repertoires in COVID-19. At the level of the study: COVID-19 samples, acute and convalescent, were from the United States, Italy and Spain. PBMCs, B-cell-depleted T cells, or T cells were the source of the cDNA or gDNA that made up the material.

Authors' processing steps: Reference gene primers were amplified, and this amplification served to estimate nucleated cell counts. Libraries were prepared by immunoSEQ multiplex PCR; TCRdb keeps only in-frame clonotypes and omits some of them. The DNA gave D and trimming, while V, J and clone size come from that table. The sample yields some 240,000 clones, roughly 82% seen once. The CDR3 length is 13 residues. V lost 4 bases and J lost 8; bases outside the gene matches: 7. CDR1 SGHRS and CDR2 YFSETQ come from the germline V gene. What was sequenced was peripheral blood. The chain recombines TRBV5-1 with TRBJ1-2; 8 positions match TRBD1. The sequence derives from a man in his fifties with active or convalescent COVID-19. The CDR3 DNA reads TGCGCCAGCAGCAACCAGGGGGCTCAGGGCTACACCTTC. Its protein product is CASSNQGAQGYTF.